This TCR beta chain derives from a study of blood T cell repertoires in COVID-19. Study details: Some COVID-19 samples were acute and others convalescent; all came from the United States, Italy and Spain. PBMCs, B-cell-depleted T cells, or T cells were the source of the cDNA or gDNA that made up the material.

The germline V gene has CDR1 SGHVS and CDR2 FQNEAQ. The CDR3 consists of 15 residues. Trimming took off 0 bases at V and 6 bases at J, with 13 bases between the two ends. Authors' methods: Estimation of nucleated cell counts relied on the amplification of reference gene primers. Produced via immunoSEQ multiplex PCR; TCRdb's table is partial and in-frame only. The D gene and trimming were derived from the DNA, and the V and J assignments and clone size from that table. This sample has 210,000 or so clones, with about 90% found just once. The sequencing sample was made of peripheral blood. This sequence originates from a man between 40 and 49 years old with active or convalescent COVID-19. V and J are TRBV7-8 and TRBJ2-3; a possible D gene is TRBD1 (5 bases). The CDR3: CASSLASGAGDTQYF. In DNA form, the CDR3 reads TGTGCCAGCAGCTTAGCGTCTGGGGCTGGGGATACGCAGTATTTT.